Below, one T cell receptor (beta chain) is given with its context. The antigen remains unidentified. Germline V gene sequence: CDR1 MNHEY, CDR2 SVGAGI. The CDR3 is made up of 13 amino acids. The data derive from a study of T cells expressing NK-cell markers. The TCR beta cDNA came from 5'RACE template switching with UMIs. TCRdb reprocessed the 5' RACE reads, keeping one entry per CDR3 protein, no DNA. Across 150,000 to 180,000 distinct CDR3 sequences, the top ten clones capture approximately 35% of the sample. Whole-study results and caveats: Dominant NKG2C+ clonotypes accounted for roughly 1.0-8% of CD8+ T cells in 5 to 7 donors.

This sequence was found in a woman between 45 and 60 years old in good health. The chain has TRBV6-5 and TRBJ2-1; no DNA is available, so the TRBD2 call from TCRdb remains unchecked. Sequencing was performed on blood T cells: a sorted CD56 or NKG2C T cell subset, CD4+ or CD8+ T cells, or bulk PBMC T cells (not recorded which). This chain's CDR3 is CASGLAASTSQFF.